The entry below gives a single T cell receptor beta chain sequence along with its context. No antigen is known for it. The data belong to a study of response to subunit inactivated influenza vaccine. Broader study findings: After each seasonal influenza vaccination, few new T cells are recruited, the authors suggested.

Each CDR3 protein gets one entry after TCRdb re-called the RT-PCR reads with MiXCR. The profile shows about 500,000 distinct CDR3 sequences, 16% of them singletons. Germline V gene data show CDR1 as SEHNR and CDR2 as FQNEAQ (reference sequence). This CDR3 is 13 amino acids long. Deletions cut 5 bases from V and 3 bases from J, with 8 bases between. The receptor was derived from a man between 50 and 70 years old who received an inactivated influenza vaccine. Sequencing used CD4+ T cells sorted from PBMCs, obtained roughly 24 months after vaccination. The chain uses TRBV7-9 and TRBJ2-1; D ambiguous. The DNA for the CDR3 is TGTGCCAGCAGCCCTCCAAACTACAATGAGCAGTTCTTC. Protein sequence: CASSPPNYNEQFF.